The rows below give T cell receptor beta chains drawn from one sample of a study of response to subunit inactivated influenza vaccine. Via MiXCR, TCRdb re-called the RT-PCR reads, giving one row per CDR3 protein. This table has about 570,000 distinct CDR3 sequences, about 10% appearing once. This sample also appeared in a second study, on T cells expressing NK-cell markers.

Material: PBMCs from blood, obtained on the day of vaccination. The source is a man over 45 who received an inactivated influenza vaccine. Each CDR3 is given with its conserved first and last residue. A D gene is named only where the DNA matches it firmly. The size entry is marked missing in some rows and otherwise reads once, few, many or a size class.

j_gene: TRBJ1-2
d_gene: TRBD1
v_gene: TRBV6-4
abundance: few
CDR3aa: CASSDATGAATHTF
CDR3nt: TGTGCCAGCAGTGACGCGACAGGGGCCGCGACCCACACCTTC

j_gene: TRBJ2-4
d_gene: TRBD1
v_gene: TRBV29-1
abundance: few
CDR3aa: CSVLWQGVAKNIQYF
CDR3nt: TGCAGCGTTTTGTGGCAGGGGGTAGCCAAAAACATTCAGTACTTC

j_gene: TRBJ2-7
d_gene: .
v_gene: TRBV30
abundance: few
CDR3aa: CAWSPGPHTSYEQYF
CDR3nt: TGTGCCTGGAGTCCGGGACCGCACACCTCCTACGAGCAGTACTTC

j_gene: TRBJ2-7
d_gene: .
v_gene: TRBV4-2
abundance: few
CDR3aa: CASSQDVGWREQYF
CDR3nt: TGTGCCAGCAGCCAAGACGTCGGTTGGAGGGAGCAGTACTTC

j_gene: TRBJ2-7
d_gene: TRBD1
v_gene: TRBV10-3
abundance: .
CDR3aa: CAIRGQGSSSYEQYF
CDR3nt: TGTGCCATCAGAGGACAGGGGTCGAGCTCCTACGAGCAGTACTTC

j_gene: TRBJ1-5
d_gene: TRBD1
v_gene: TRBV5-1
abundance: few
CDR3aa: CASSPMTGISQPQHF
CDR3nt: TGCGCCAGCAGCCCCATGACAGGGATCAGTCAGCCCCAGCATTTT

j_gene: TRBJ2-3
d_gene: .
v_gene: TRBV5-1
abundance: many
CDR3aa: CASSPQADTQYF
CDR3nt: TGTGCCAGCTCACCACAGGCAGATACGCAGTATTTT

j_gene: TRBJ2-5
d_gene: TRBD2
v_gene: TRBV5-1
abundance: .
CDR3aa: CASSSSGLAAQETQYF
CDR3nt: TGCGCCAGCAGCTCGTCGGGACTAGCGGCCCAAGAGACCCAGTACTTC

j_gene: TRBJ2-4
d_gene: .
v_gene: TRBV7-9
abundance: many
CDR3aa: CASSLGGAKNIQYF
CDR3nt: TGTGCCAGCAGCTTGGGGGGTGCCAAAAACATTCAGTACTTC

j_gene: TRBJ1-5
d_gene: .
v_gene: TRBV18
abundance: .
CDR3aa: CASSPPGRGDQPQHF
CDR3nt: TGTGCCAGCTCACCACCGGGGAGGGGAGATCAGCCCCAGCATTTT

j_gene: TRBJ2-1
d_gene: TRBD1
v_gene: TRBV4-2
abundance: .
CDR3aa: CASSLGQGALGEQFF
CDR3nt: TGTGCCAGCAGCCTAGGACAGGGGGCCTTAGGGGAGCAGTTCTTC

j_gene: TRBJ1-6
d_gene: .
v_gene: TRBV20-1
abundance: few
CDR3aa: CSARSSENNSPLHF
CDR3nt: TGCAGTGCTAGGTCGTCAGAGAATAATTCACCCCTCCACTTT

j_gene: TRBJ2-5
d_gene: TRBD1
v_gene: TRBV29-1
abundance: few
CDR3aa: CSGRQGSAQYF
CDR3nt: TGCAGCGGCCGACAGGGTTCCGCCCAGTACTTC

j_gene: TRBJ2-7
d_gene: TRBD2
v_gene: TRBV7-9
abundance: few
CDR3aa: CASSLGTSATYEQYF
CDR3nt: TGTGCCAGCAGCTTAGGGACTAGCGCCACCTACGAGCAGTACTTC

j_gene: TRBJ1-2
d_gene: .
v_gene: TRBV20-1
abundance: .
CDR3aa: CSATGLTPRFNYGYTF
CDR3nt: TGCAGTGCCACCGGTTTAACCCCCCGATTTAACTATGGCTACACCTTC

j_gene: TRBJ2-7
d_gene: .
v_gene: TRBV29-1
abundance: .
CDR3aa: CSVRVGLNEQYF
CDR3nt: TGCAGCGTTCGAGTGGGGTTAAACGAGCAGTACTTC

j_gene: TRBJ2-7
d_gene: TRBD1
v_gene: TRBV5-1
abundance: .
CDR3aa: CASSNPGDRVVYEQYF
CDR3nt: TGCGCCAGCAGCAATCCTGGGGACAGGGTTGTTTACGAGCAGTACTTC

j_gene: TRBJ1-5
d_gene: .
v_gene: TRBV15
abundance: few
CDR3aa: CATSRDVGGQPQHF
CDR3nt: TGTGCCACCAGCAGAGATGTCGGGGGTCAGCCCCAGCATTTT

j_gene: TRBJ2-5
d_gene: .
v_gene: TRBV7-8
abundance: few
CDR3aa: CASSKIQETQYF
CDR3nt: TGTGCCAGCAGCAAAATCCAAGAGACCCAGTACTTC

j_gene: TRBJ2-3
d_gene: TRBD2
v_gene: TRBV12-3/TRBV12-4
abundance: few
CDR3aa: CASRVLAASTDTQYF
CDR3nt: TGTGCCAGCAGGGTACTAGCGGCTAGCACAGATACGCAGTATTTT

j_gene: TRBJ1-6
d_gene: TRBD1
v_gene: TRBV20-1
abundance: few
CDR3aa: CSATIEGQGYNSPLHF
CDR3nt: TGCAGTGCTACCATCGAGGGACAGGGCTATAATTCACCCCTCCACTTT

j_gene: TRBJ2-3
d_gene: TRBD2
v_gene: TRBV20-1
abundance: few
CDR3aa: CSAKRGGQADTQYF
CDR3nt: TGCAGTGCTAAGCGGGGGGGCCAGGCAGATACGCAGTATTTT

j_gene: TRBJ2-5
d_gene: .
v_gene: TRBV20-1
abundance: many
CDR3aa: CSAREGTLQETQYF
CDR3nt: TGCAGTGCTAGAGAGGGGACTTTACAAGAGACCCAGTACTTC

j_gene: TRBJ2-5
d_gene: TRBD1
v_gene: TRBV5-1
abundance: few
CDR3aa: CASSTRSGGVETQYF
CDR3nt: TGCGCCAGCAGCACGCGATCAGGGGGCGTGGAGACCCAGTACTTC

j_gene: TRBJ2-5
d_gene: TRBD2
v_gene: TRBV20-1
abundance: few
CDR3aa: CSASGVTSGTETQYF
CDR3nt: TGCAGTGCTAGCGGGGTGACTAGCGGGACGGAGACCCAGTACTTC

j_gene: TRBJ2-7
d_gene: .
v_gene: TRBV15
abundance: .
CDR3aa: CATSLFPPYEQYF
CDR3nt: TGTGCCACCAGTCTATTTCCTCCCTACGAGCAGTACTTC

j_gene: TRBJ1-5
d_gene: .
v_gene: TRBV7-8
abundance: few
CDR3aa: CASSLHRARESQPQHF
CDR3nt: TGTGCCAGCAGCTTGCACAGGGCTCGGGAAAGTCAGCCCCAGCATTTT

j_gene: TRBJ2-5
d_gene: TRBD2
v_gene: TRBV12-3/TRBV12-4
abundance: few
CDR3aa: CASSPRGGTKTQYF
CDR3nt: TGTGCCAGCAGTCCTCGGGGAGGGACGAAGACCCAGTACTTC

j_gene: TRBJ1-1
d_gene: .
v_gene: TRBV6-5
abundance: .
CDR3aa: CASSYLGGNSEAFF
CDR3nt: TGTGCCAGCAGTTACTTGGGGGGCAATTCCGAAGCTTTCTTT

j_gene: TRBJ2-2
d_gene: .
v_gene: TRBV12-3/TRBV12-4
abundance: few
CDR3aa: CASIRGATNTGELFF
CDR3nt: TGTGCCAGCATCAGAGGGGCGACTAACACCGGGGAGCTGTTTTTT

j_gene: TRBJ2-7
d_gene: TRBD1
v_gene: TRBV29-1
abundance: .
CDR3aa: CSAGSGTGAYEQYF
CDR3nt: TGCAGCGCCGGTTCTGGGACAGGGGCCTACGAGCAGTACTTC

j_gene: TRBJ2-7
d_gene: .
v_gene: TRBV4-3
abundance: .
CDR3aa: CASSQDVTISYEQYF
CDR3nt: TGCGCCAGCAGCCAAGACGTTACGATTTCCTACGAGCAGTACTTC

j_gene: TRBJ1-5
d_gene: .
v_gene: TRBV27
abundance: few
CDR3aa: CASSHGTIGRGQPQHF
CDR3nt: TGTGCCAGCAGTCATGGAACGATTGGCAGGGGACAGCCCCAGCATTTT

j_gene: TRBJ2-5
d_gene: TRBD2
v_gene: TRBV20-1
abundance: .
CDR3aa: CCAKGLAGKSGRETQYF
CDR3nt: TGCTGCGCTAAGGGACTAGCGGGAAAGTCGGGCAGAGAGACCCAGTACTTC

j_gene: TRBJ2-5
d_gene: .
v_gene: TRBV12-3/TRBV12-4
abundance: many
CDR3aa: CASSRRVGQETQYF
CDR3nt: TGTGCCAGCAGTCGCAGGGTGGGCCAAGAGACCCAGTACTTC

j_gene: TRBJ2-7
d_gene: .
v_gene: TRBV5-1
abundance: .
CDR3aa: CASSLSPTESYEQYF
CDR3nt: TGCGCCAGCAGCTTGTCTCCGACGGAGTCCTACGAGCAGTACTTC

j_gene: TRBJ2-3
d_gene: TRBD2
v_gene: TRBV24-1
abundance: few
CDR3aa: CATSDRLAGSDTQYF
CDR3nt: TGTGCCACCAGTGACCGACTAGCGGGATCAGATACGCAGTATTTT

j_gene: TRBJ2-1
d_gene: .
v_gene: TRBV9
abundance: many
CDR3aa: CASSPSGGPYNEQFF
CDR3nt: TGTGCCAGCAGTCCGTCCGGGGGGCCCTACAATGAGCAGTTCTTC

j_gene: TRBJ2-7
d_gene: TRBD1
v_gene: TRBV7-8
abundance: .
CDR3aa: CASSSRDRGPAYEQYF
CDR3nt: TGTGCCAGCAGCTCAAGGGACAGGGGGCCCGCCTACGAGCAGTACTTC

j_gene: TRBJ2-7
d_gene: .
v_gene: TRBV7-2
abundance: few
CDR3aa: CASSYDRSHIYEQYF
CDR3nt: TGTGCCAGCAGCTACGACAGGAGCCATATCTACGAGCAGTACTTC

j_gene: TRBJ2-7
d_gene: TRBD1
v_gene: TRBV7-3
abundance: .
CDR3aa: CASSLNRQGEQYF
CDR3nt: TGTGCCAGCAGCTTAAATAGACAGGGCGAGCAGTACTTC

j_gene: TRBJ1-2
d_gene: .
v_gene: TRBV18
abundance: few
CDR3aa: CASSPPGSDYGYTF
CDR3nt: TGTGCCAGCTCACCACCAGGGTCGGACTATGGCTACACCTTC

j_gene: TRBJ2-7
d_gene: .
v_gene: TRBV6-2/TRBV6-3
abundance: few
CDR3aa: CASSYSSGVQYF
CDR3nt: TGTGCCAGCAGTTACTCGTCCGGGGTTCAGTACTTC

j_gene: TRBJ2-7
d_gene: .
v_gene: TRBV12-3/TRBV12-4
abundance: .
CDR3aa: CASSRPGTPPYEQYF
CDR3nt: TGTGCCAGCAGCCGGCCCGGGACTCCACCCTACGAGCAGTACTTC

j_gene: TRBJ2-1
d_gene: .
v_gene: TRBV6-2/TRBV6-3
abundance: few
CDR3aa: CASRTGMTYNEQFF
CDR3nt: TGTGCCAGCAGAACAGGGATGACCTACAATGAGCAGTTCTTC

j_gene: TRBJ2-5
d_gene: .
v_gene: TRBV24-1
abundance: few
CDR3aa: CATSDLRDGYQETQYF
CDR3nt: TGTGCCACCAGTGATTTGCGTGACGGCTACCAAGAGACCCAGTACTTC

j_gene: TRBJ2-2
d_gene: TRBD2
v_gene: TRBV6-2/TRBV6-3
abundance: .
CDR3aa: CASTETSGVTTGELFF
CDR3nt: TGTGCCAGCACCGAGACTAGCGGGGTCACCACCGGGGAGCTGTTTTTT

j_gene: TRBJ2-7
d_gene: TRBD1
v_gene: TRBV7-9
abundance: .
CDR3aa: CASSARTGLNEQYF
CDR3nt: TGTGCCAGCAGCGCGAGGACAGGGTTGAACGAGCAGTACTTC

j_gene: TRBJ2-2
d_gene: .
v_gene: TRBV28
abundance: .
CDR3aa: CASNRANTGELFF
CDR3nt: TGTGCCAGCAATCGGGCGAACACCGGGGAGCTGTTTTTT

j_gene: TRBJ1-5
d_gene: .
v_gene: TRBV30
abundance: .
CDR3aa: CAWSGQADQHQHF
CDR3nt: TGTGCCTGGAGTGGACAGGCGGATCAGCACCAGCATTTT